This entry lists 4 T cell receptor beta chains sequenced from one sample in a study of CD8+CD57+ T cells in acquired aplastic anemia. Using genomic DNA as the template, TCR beta VDJ and CDR3 profiling was carried out. TCRdb ran MiXCR on the reads and lists one entry per CDR3 protein. This sample has 150,000 to 200,000 distinct CDR3 sequences, with approximately 48% found just once. Patients chosen for sequencing had CD8+CD57+ cells that had expanded, as shown by flow cytometry. Sequenced input: sorted CD4+, CD8+, or CD8+CD57+ T cells (not recorded which) from PBMCs. The receptors come from a human donor with aplastic anemia.

The chain joins TRBV4-3 to TRBJ2-3; no definite D call. Trimming stripped 6 bases from V and 9 bases from J, with 16 bases between. The CDR3 consists of 13 residues. Germline V gene sequence: CDR1 LGHNA, CDR2 YSLEER. The CDR3 coding sequence is TGCGCCAGCAGACCTCCAAATTTCCTGACGCAGTATTTT. Translation gives CASRPPNFLTQYF.

CDR3 coding DNA: TGTGCCAGCAGTCCTGCTAGCGGGGCACAAGAGACCCAGTACTTC. Protein product: CASSPASGAQETQYF. This chain joins TRBV2 and TRBJ2-5, with 9 bases identical to TRBD2. Trimming at V came to 5 bases and at J to 2 bases, leaving 6 bases not matched to a gene. Looked up from germline, CDR1 is SNHLY and CDR2 is FYNNEI. This CDR3 is 15 amino acids long.

The rearrangement joins TRBV7-9 to TRBJ2-7; perhaps D is TRBD1 or TRBD2 (5 bases each). This CDR3 contains 13 residues. Germline lookup yields CDR1 SEHNR and CDR2 FQNEAQ (reference sequence). V gave up 6 bases and J gave up 2 bases, with 11 bases separating them. The CDR3 reads CASRGDGAYEQYF. The DNA of the CDR3 is TGTGCCAGCAGAGGGGACGGAGCCTACGAGCAGTACTTC.

The V and J genes are TRBV7-9 and TRBJ1-1; a weak D match, TRBD1 (6 bases). The CDR3 loop spans 14 amino acids. Germline CDR1 and CDR2: SEHNR and FQNEAQ (reference sequence). Trimming cost V 6 bases and J 3 bases, with 14 bases left between them. DNA of the CDR3: TGTGCCAGCAGTCAAAGGGGGTGTGACACTGAAGCTTTCTTT. It codes for CASSQRGCDTEAFF.